Detailed here is one T cell receptor (beta chain). Generated by immunoSEQ multiplex PCR, the TCRdb table keeps only in-frame clones and is missing some. The table has roughly 97,000 clones, roughly 84% seen once. Brentuximab vedotin exposure varied, and every patient relapsed after autologous stem cell transplantation. This record belongs to a study of PD-1 blockade in classical Hodgkin lymphoma. V lost 2 bases, J lost 5 bases, and 16 bases lay in between. Germline CDR1 reads ENHRY; CDR2 reads SYGVKD. The CDR3 is made up of 15 amino acids. Material: peripheral blood mononuclear cells (PBMCs), obtained at baseline. The receptor was derived from a human donor with classical Hodgkin lymphoma. This chain uses TRBV10-3 with TRBJ2-7; D remains ambiguous. The DNA of the CDR3 is TGTGCCATCAGTGAGGGCCCTCGAGGTCCCAACGAGCAGTACTTC. As protein: CAISEGPRGPNEQYF.